This TCR beta chain stems from a study of shared clonotypes between healthy human individuals. The protocol was immunoSEQ multiplex PCR, while the TCRdb copy is restricted to in-frame clones and leaves out a portion. The sample records around 1.4 million clones, 97% to 99% being singletons. V lost 4 bases, J lost 4 bases, and 5 bases stayed unmatched. Germline CDR1 and CDR2: SGHRS and YFSETQ. CDR3 length: 14 residues. Study-level findings and limits: The rarefaction results pointed to incomplete sorted-subset sequencing despite large depth. Some clonotypes were shared by all four sorted-subset donors, while others were not shared. The non-shared ones had lower generation probabilities than the shared ones.

CD4+ cells were split into CD45RA+ naive and CD45RA-negative memory subsets. This clone was recorded only once. Antigen specificity is unknown. Other DNA sequences in this specimen translate into the identical CDR3. The receptor was isolated from a man younger than 45 in good health. Sample: naive CD4+ T cells sorted from blood. The sample's subset: CD45RA+ positively selected. This chain uses TRBV5-1 with TRBJ1-1, with 9 bases matching TRBD1. CDR3 loop: CASSLDRGSTEAFF. DNA for the CDR3: TGCGCCAGCAGCCTCGACAGGGGGAGCACTGAAGCTTTCTTT. Supplemented by reference TRBV5-1 and TRBJ1-1, the full variable domain reads KAGVTQTPRYLIKTRGQQVTLSCSPISGHRSVSWYQQTPGQGLQFLFEYFSETQRNKGNFPGRFSGRQFSNSRSEMNVSTLELGDSALYLCASSLDRGSTEAFFGQGTRLTVV.